The 30 T cell receptor beta chains listed next were all sequenced from one sample in a study of T cell changes during pregnancy in multiple sclerosis. Using immunoSEQ multiplex PCR, the repertoire was profiled, and TCRdb retains in-frame clones only, with some absent. The table lists approximately 53,000 clones, 90% of them singletons. The sequencing used peripheral blood, collected after pregnancy. The receptor source for this set is a female donor in good health, enrolled as a control in a pregnancy study.

V is TRBV27 and J is TRBJ2-6; 7 bases line up with TRBD1. The germline V gene has CDR1 MNHEY and CDR2 SMNVEV (reference sequence). J lost 4 bases, V lost 4 bases, and 1 base had no gene match. The CDR3 sequence is 14 residues long. This CDR3 is CASSYRGGANVLTF. The CDR3 DNA reads as TGTGCCAGCAGTTACAGGGGAGGGGCCAACGTCCTGACTTTC.

The CDR3 protein is CASSQVGPPRGGHGYTF. CDR3 DNA sequence: TGTGCCAGCAGCCAAGTGGGGCCCCCGAGGGGAGGGCATGGCTACACCTTC. This chain links TRBV14 with TRBJ1-2; perhaps TRBD1 as D (5 bases). Germline V gene sequence: CDR1 SGHDN, CDR2 FVKESK. Trimming cost V 1 base and J 6 bases, with 21 bases left between them. The CDR3 loop spans 17 amino acids.

As for this clone: The junction departs from germline at one end; a sequencing error may be responsible. The chain links TRBV28 to TRBJ1-2; 9 bases agree with TRBD1. Germline-derived CDR1 and CDR2 are MDHEN and SYDVKM. This CDR3 spans 16 amino acids. This CDR3 reads CASNLAGTGSSYGYTF. For the CDR3, the DNA is TGTGCCAGCAATTTAGCCGGGACAGGGTCGAGTTATGGCTACACCTTC.

The rearrangement uses TRBV6-1 and TRBJ2-3; TRBD2 agrees at 7 bases. Germline V lookup: CDR1 MNHNS, CDR2 SASEGT. Trimming took 3 bases from V and 5 from J; bases not matched to a gene: 11. This CDR3 has 16 residues. CDR3 in DNA: TGTGCCAGCAGTGACGGAGTAGGGACTACGGAAGATACGCAGTATTTT. Amino acid sequence: CASSDGVGTTEDTQYF.

V and J are TRBV30 and TRBJ2-7, with a weak D call TRBD1 (5 bases). The CDR3 sequence is 12 residues long. Germline V gives CDR1 GTSNPN, CDR2 SVGIG (reference sequence). Trimming removed 3 bases from V and 0 bases from J, with 6 bases in between. CDR3 loop: CAWRGLSYEQYF. For the CDR3, the DNA is TGTGCCTGGAGGGGGCTCTCCTACGAGCAGTACTTC.

This chain links TRBV30 with TRBJ1-1, with 7 bases fitting TRBD1. Per the germline V gene, CDR1 is GTSNPN and CDR2 is SVGIG (reference sequence). The trim removed 1 base at V and 5 bases at J, leaving 7 bases unmatched. CDR3 length: 14 residues. CDR3 residues: CAWSETGILTEAFF. The CDR3 DNA reads as TGTGCCTGGAGTGAGACAGGGATTTTAACTGAAGCTTTCTTT.

The chain links TRBV5-1 to TRBJ2-7, with 7 bases identical to TRBD1. The CDR3 length is 12 residues. V gave up 4 bases and J gave up 6 bases; unmatched junction bases: 4. The germline V gene encodes CDR1 SGHRS and CDR2 YFSETQ. CDR3 sequence reads: CASSQDRVEQYF. CDR3 coding DNA: TGCGCCAGCAGCCAAGACAGGGTCGAGCAGTACTTC.

The chain couples TRBV18 to TRBJ2-2, with 8 nucleotides matching TRBD2. This CDR3 region has 14 residues. J gave up 4 bases and V 5 bases, and 3 bases lay outside the gene matches. Germline V gives CDR1 KGHSH, CDR2 LQKENI. The CDR3 DNA follows: TGTGCCAGCTCAGCCGGGACTAGCACCGGGGAGCTGTTTTTT. It encodes CASSAGTSTGELFF.

The chain is built from TRBV7-6 and TRBJ2-5; 15 nucleotides line up with TRBD2. The J segment lost 3 bases and the V segment lost 2 bases, leaving 4 bases of the junction unmatched. The CDR3 extends over 17 amino acids. Germline assignment: CDR1 SGHVS and CDR2 FNYEAQ. CDR3 sequence: CASSLRGLAGGKETQYF. In DNA, the CDR3 is TGTGCCAGCAGCTTAAGGGGACTAGCGGGAGGCAAAGAGACCCAGTACTTC.

The V and J genes are TRBV4-3 and TRBJ1-1, with D possibly matching TRBD1 (6 bases). The germline V gene has CDR1 LGHNA and CDR2 YSLEER. Trimming pared 0 bases from V and 6 bases from J, leaving 11 bases between. The CDR3 spans 14 residues. The CDR3 DNA reads as TGCGCCAGCAGCCAAGACGCGGGGGCCTCTGAAGCTTTCTTT. It specifies CASSQDAGASEAFF.

The chain uses TRBV5-1 and TRBJ1-4; TRBD1 might be the D (5 bases). Trimming took 1 base from V and 5 from J, leaving 27 bases between them. The germline V gene encodes CDR1 SGHRS and CDR2 YFSETQ. CDR3 length equals 20 residues. As DNA, the CDR3 is TGCGCCAGCAGCTTGTTTGGGGCAGGGAAGCGTTGGAGCAGGAATGAAAAACTGTTTTTT. Its translation: CASSLFGAGKRWSRNEKLFF.

The chain combines TRBV19 with TRBJ2-2; the D is unclear. The CDR3 spans 18 residues. Germline CDR1 reads LNHDA; CDR2 reads SQIVND (reference sequence). V was pared by 4 bases and J by 1 base, with 19 bases between. The CDR3 DNA follows: TGTGCCAGTAGTAAAGGAACCCCTAGTAGCCTGAACACCGGGGAGCTGTTTTTT. Protein: CASSKGTPSSLNTGELFF.

The rearrangement uses TRBV11-2 and TRBJ2-2, with TRBD2 as a possible D gene (5 bases). In germline, CDR1 is SGHAT, CDR2 FQNNGV. The CDR3 has 15 residues. V was cut by 5 bases and J by 6 bases, with 16 bases left in between. The CDR3, as DNA: TGTGCCAGCAGCCGGGAAGCCGGCGCGTCCGGGGAGCTGTTTTTT. Its protein product is CASSREAGASGELFF.

This clone was seen just once. This chain connects TRBV7-9 to TRBJ1-4; D uncertain. The CDR3 consists of 17 residues. V was shortened by 2 bases and J by 6 bases, with 19 bases between the two germline ends. Germline values: CDR1 SEHNR, CDR2 FQNEAQ (reference sequence). The CDR3 coding sequence is TGTGCCAGCAGCTTAAAGGCGACGGGAGGGCGGGATGAAAAACTGTTTTTT. Its translation is CASSLKATGGRDEKLFF.

This chain links TRBV6-6 with TRBJ1-4; D unresolved. Germline V gives CDR1 MNHNY, CDR2 SVGAGI (reference sequence). The CDR3 is 15 amino acids. V lost 2 bases to trimming and J lost 0 bases, with 7 bases between them. For the CDR3, the DNA is TGTGCCAGCAGTTACCCTCCAGCAACTAATGAAAAACTGTTTTTT. Encoded protein: CASSYPPATNEKLFF.

V and J are TRBV5-1 and TRBJ2-3; possibly TRBD1 for D (5 bases). The V gene's germline CDR1 is SGHRS and CDR2 YFSETQ. Deletions cut 4 bases from V and 1 base from J, with 10 bases between. The CDR3 is made up of 14 amino acids. The CDR3 protein is CASSVDSRTDTQYF. The CDR3 DNA reads as TGCGCCAGCAGCGTCGACAGCCGCACAGATACGCAGTATTTT. Variable domain in full (rest from reference TRBV5-1 and TRBJ2-3): KAGVTQTPRYLIKTRGQQVTLSCSPISGHRSVSWYQQTPGQGLQFLFEYFSETQRNKGNFPGRFSGRQFSNSRSEMNVSTLELGDSALYLCASSVDSRTDTQYFGPGTRLTVL.

V gene TRBV4-1 combines with J gene TRBJ2-7; D unresolved. The CDR3 covers 16 residues. Looked up from germline, CDR1 is MGHRA and CDR2 is YSYEKL. V lost 1 base and J 7 bases, leaving 20 bases between the germline ends. The CDR3 loop reads CASSQAIPPTPKEQYF. In nucleotides, the CDR3 is TGCGCCAGCAGCCAAGCAATACCCCCGACTCCTAAAGAGCAGTACTTC.

The CDR3 sequence: CASSNGGLSTDTQYF. For the CDR3, the DNA is TGCGCCAGCAGCAACGGGGGGTTAAGCACAGATACGCAGTATTTT. This rearrangement joins TRBV5-1 to TRBJ2-3; TRBD2 aligns across 7 bases. The CDR3 totals 15 residues. V gave up 4 bases and J gave up 0 bases; unmatched junction bases: 5. CDR1 SGHRS and CDR2 YFSETQ come from the germline V gene.

V and J are TRBV10-1 and TRBJ2-3; 7 nucleotides match TRBD2. The CDR3 consists of 14 residues. Per the germline V gene, CDR1 is WNHNN and CDR2 is SYGVQD (reference sequence). Trimming took 4 bases from V and 0 from J; bases not matched to a gene: 1. The CDR3 is CASSATSSTDTQYF. CDR3 nucleotide sequence: TGCGCCAGCAGTGCGACTAGCAGCACAGATACGCAGTATTTT.

This clone was detected once. J is TRBJ1-6 and V is TRBV27; D is unresolved. The CDR3 spans 12 residues. The germline CDR1 and CDR2 sequences are MNHEY and SMNVEV (reference sequence). The V end lost 3 bases, the J end lost 7 bases, and 4 bases lay between the germline ends. The CDR3: CASSFLNSPLHF. CDR3 sequence (DNA): TGTGCCAGCAGTTTCCTAAATTCACCCCTCCACTTT.

This sequence joins TRBV30 and TRBJ2-1, with D tentatively TRBD2 (6 bases). CDR1 and CDR2 (germline): GTSNPN, SVGIG (reference sequence). There are 14 residues in the CDR3. Trimming took off 8 bases at V and 8 bases at J, with 22 bases between the two ends. In nucleotides, the CDR3 is TGTGCCCGATCTCGGGGATCCGGCGGGGATGAGCAGTTCTTC. Protein product: CARSRGSGGDEQFF. Looking up the rest from reference TRBV30 and TRBJ2-1 gives the full variable domain: SQTIHQWPATLVQPVGSPLSLECTVEGTSNPNLYWYRQAAGRGLQLLFYSVGIGQISSEVPQNLSASRPQDRQFILSSKKLLLSDSGFYLCARSRGSGGDEQFFGPGTRLTVL.

This chain connects TRBV27 to TRBJ2-2, with TRBD2 matching over 13 bases. V shed 7 bases and J 2 bases; nucleotides not matched to a gene: 4. The germline CDR1 and CDR2 sequences are MNHEY and SMNVEV (reference sequence). This CDR3 contains 16 residues. The CDR3: CASNGLAGVNTGELFF. The CDR3 coding sequence is TGTGCCAGCAACGGACTAGCGGGAGTCAACACCGGGGAGCTGTTTTTT.

The V and J genes are TRBV19 and TRBJ2-7, with a possible D match to TRBD2 (6 bases). Germline V gene sequence: CDR1 LNHDA, CDR2 SQIVND (reference sequence). This CDR3 spans 14 amino acids. Trimming took off 2 bases at V and 5 bases at J, with 13 bases between the two ends. CDR3 sequence (DNA): TGTGCCAGTAGTATAAGTCGGAGGAGGGACGAGCAGTACTTC. This encodes CASSISRRRDEQYF.

The genes are TRBV4-1 and TRBJ2-1, with a possible D match to TRBD2 (5 bases). V was pared by 2 bases and J by 6 bases, with 11 bases between. The CDR3 length is 14 residues. Germline V gene lookup returns CDR1 MGHRA and CDR2 YSYEKL. The CDR3 bases are TGCGCCAGCAGCCAAAGGGTAGAGGGCAATGAGCAGTTCTTC. Translation gives CASSQRVEGNEQFF.

The chain uses TRBV15 and TRBJ2-3; 14 bases agree with TRBD2. From germline, CDR1 is LNHNV and CDR2 YYDKDF (reference sequence). V shed 3 bases and J 6 bases; nucleotides not matched to a gene: 2. The CDR3 sequence is 15 residues long. CDR3 nucleotides: TGTGCCACCAGCAGGACTAGCGGGGGGGCCGATACGCAGTATTTT. It translates to CATSRTSGGADTQYF.

The chain combines TRBV7-8 with TRBJ1-1; maybe TRBD1 (6 bases). CDR1 SGHVS and CDR2 FQNEAQ come from the germline V gene. Trimming stripped 5 bases from V and 3 bases from J, with 10 bases between. The CDR3 sequence is 13 residues long. The CDR3 DNA is TGTGCCAGCAGCCCGCAGGGGTACACTGAAGCTTTCTTT. Translated, it gives CASSPQGYTEAFF.

The CDR3 DNA reads as TGTGCCAGCTCACCAATCCCAACCGGGGGAACCTCCTATAATTCACCCCTCCACTTT. This translates into CASSPIPTGGTSYNSPLHF. V is TRBV18 and J is TRBJ1-6, with TRBD1 as a possible D gene (5 bases). Germline V gene sequence: CDR1 KGHSH, CDR2 LQKENI. With 2 bases removed from V and 0 bases from J, the gap between germline ends came to 17 bases. The CDR3 spans 19 residues.

The chain links TRBV7-9 to TRBJ1-2, with no clear D. Deletions cut 3 bases from V and 0 bases from J, with 8 bases between. The CDR3 loop spans 14 amino acids. Germline CDR1 and CDR2: SEHNR and FQNEAQ (reference sequence). The CDR3 sequence: CASSLSGANYGYTF. CDR3 nucleotide sequence: TGTGCCAGCAGCTTGTCGGGAGCTAACTATGGCTACACCTTC. Together with reference TRBV7-9 and TRBJ1-2, the CDR3 gives the full variable domain: DTGVSQNPRHKITKRGQNVTFRCDPISEHNRLYWYRQTLGQGPEFLTYFQNEAQLEKSRLLSDRFSAERPKGSFSTLEIQRTEQGDSAMYLCASSLSGANYGYTFGSGTRLTVV.

This clone was observed once. V and J are TRBV5-6 and TRBJ1-1; D perhaps matches TRBD1 (5 bases). V lost 1 base and J 6 bases, leaving 10 bases between the germline ends. This CDR3 is 13 amino acids long. CDR1 is SGHDT, CDR2 YYEEEE, per germline. CDR3 in DNA: TGTGCCAGCAGCTTGTACAGGTTACCTGAAGCTTTCTTT. Its protein is CASSLYRLPEAFF.

The chain is built from TRBV6-6 and TRBJ1-1; possible D gene TRBD1, 5 bases. V gave up 2 bases and J gave up 8 bases, with 21 bases separating them. Germline CDR1 and CDR2: MNHNY and SVGAGI (reference sequence). This CDR3 region has 16 residues. The CDR3, as DNA: TGTGCCAGCAGTTACATAACCGGGCCCGCGGGGCTGGAAGCTTTCTTT. Translation: CASSYITGPAGLEAFF.